This T cell receptor beta chain was recorded in a study of control samples from healthy donors and cancer patients. The table came from immunoSEQ multiplex PCR; TCRdb's copy has only in-frame clones and leaves some out. The sample consists of some 94,000 clones, roughly nine tenths of them appearing once. The CDR3 runs to 15 residues. The germline gives CDR1 LGHNA, CDR2 YSLEER. The V gene lost 0 bases and the J gene lost 2 bases, with 8 bases spanning the gap. This clone was seen a few times. The clonotype was recovered from a woman aged 45-60 years with colorectal cancer. The chain is built from TRBV4-3 and TRBJ1-3; D is perhaps TRBD1 (5 bases). The sample consisted of PBMCs. The CDR3 region is CASSQDQGTGNTIYF. Written as DNA, the CDR3 is TGCGCCAGCAGCCAAGACCAGGGAACTGGAAACACCATATATTTT.